These 24 T cell receptor beta chains came from one sample sequenced in a study of blood T cell repertoires in COVID-19. The assay was immunoSEQ multiplex PCR, and TCRdb's table has in-frame clones only and misses some. The data show about 110,000 clones, more than 80% seen once. The sequenced material came from peripheral blood. These receptors were taken from an older woman with COVID-19, enrolled during active disease.

This clone has just a few counts. The chain carries TRBV24-1 and TRBJ2-1; D is perhaps TRBD2 (7 bases). V dropped 5 bases and J dropped 5 bases, with 12 bases sitting between them. The CDR3 runs 14 residues. Germline V lookup: CDR1 KGHDR, CDR2 SFDVKD. CDR3 DNA sequence: TGTGCCACCAGTGCCCCGGGGGGCAACAATGAGCAGTTCTTC. This gives the protein CATSAPGGNNEQFF.

This clone was seen just once. The chain employs TRBV12-3 or TRBV12-4 and TRBJ2-7, with TRBD2 matching over 8 bases. The J segment lost 3 bases and the V segment lost 3 bases, leaving 1 base of the junction unmatched. The CDR3 covers 13 residues. The CDR3 DNA reads TGTGCCAGCAGTTTCGGGACTAGCTACGAGCAGTACTTC. Translation gives CASSFGTSYEQYF.

The chain is built from TRBV27 and TRBJ2-7; 9 bases align to TRBD2. J was trimmed by 3 bases and V by 8 bases; bases with no gene match: 8. Germline V gene data show CDR1 as MNHEY and CDR2 as SMNVEV (reference sequence). The CDR3 extends over 14 amino acids. The CDR3 DNA reads as TGTGCCAGCGGAGTAGCGGGGGCTAGCTACGAGCAGTACTTC. It yields the protein CASGVAGASYEQYF.

The V call is TRBV6-1, the J call TRBJ1-5; D is possibly TRBD1 (5 bases). The CDR3 is made up of 15 amino acids. Germline lookup yields CDR1 MNHNS and CDR2 SASEGT. V was cut by 2 bases and J by 5 bases, with 13 bases left in between. As DNA, the CDR3 is TGTGCCAGCAGTGAACTATGGGGGGGGGATCAGCCCCAGCATTTT. Amino acid sequence: CASSELWGGDQPQHF.

The chain uses TRBV12-3 or TRBV12-4 and TRBJ1-1; D gene uncertain. The CDR3 runs to 12 residues. V lost 3 bases and J 6 bases, leaving 8 bases between the germline ends. In DNA form, the CDR3 reads TGTGCCAGCAGTTTCTTTCCCGCTGAAGCTTTCTTT. It encodes CASSFFPAEAFF.

This clone has a single count. This chain uses TRBV19 with TRBJ2-3; 7 nucleotides agree with TRBD1. Germline V gene sequence: CDR1 LNHDA, CDR2 SQIVND (reference sequence). There are 17 residues in the CDR3. V dropped 8 bases and J dropped 2; count of bases not matched to a gene: 16. This chain's CDR3 is CASRDRTGAETTDTQYF. The CDR3 bases are TGTGCCAGTCGCGACAGGACAGGAGCGGAGACCACAGATACGCAGTATTTT.

This clone was recorded a few times. The gene calls are TRBV6-2 or TRBV6-3 and TRBJ2-7; the D gene is possibly TRBD2 (6 bases). Trimming left V 2 bases short and J 3 bases short, with 14 bases between. Germline CDR1 is MNHEY and CDR2 is SVGEGT. The CDR3 runs 15 residues. CDR3 residues: CASSYGGASLYEQYF. The CDR3 DNA reads TGTGCCAGCAGTTACGGAGGGGCTTCCCTCTACGAGCAGTACTTC.

The chain carries TRBV7-9 and TRBJ1-1, with D maybe TRBD1 (5 bases). V was pared by 5 bases and J by 5 bases, with 12 bases between. This CDR3 contains 13 residues. CDR1 is SEHNR, CDR2 FQNEAQ, per germline (reference sequence). Here the CDR3 reads CASSRRDGTEAFF. The CDR3 coding sequence is TGTGCCAGCAGCCGCAGGGATGGAACTGAAGCTTTCTTT.

The genes are TRBV7-2 and TRBJ1-5; D is ambiguous. The V end lost 5 bases, the J end lost 4 bases, and 12 bases lay between the germline ends. The CDR3 has 14 amino acids. The germline gives CDR1 SGHTA, CDR2 FQGNSA. CDR3 amino acids: CASSPQEANQPQHF. CDR3 DNA: TGTGCCAGCAGCCCCCAGGAAGCTAATCAGCCCCAGCATTTT.

The chain employs TRBV20-1 and TRBJ1-3, with D unresolved. V was shortened by 3 bases and J by 0 bases, with 12 bases between the two germline ends. The germline V gene has CDR1 DFQATT and CDR2 SNEGSKA (reference sequence). This CDR3 spans 15 amino acids. The CDR3 is CSASSGLYSGNTIYF. For the CDR3, the DNA is TGCAGTGCTAGTTCGGGTCTTTACTCTGGAAACACCATATATTTT.

The chain has TRBV5-4 and TRBJ2-1; D perhaps matches TRBD1 (6 bases). Trimming took 1 base from V and 4 from J, leaving 24 bases between them. CDR3 length equals 19 residues. Germline loops: CDR1 SGHNT, CDR2 YYREEE (reference sequence). The CDR3 region is CASSLIDPPDSGFYNEQFF. CDR3 DNA sequence: TGTGCCAGCAGCTTGATCGATCCCCCGGACAGTGGATTTTACAATGAGCAGTTCTTC. Using reference TRBV5-4 and TRBJ2-1 for the parts outside the CDR3, the full variable domain is ETGVTQSPTHLIKTRGQQVTLRCSSQSGHNTVSWYQQALGQGPQFIFQYYREEENGRGNFPPRFSGLQFPNYSSELNVNALELDDSALYLCASSLIDPPDSGFYNEQFFGPGTRLTVL.

The chain is built from TRBV29-1 and TRBJ1-2, with TRBD1 matching 9 bases. This CDR3 region has 19 residues. From germline, CDR1 is SQVTM and CDR2 ANQGSEA. The V gene end was trimmed by 1 base and the J gene end by 7 bases; junction bases not matched to a gene: 22. CDR3 in amino acids: CSVEARVVLGQGIRSGYTF. DNA of the CDR3: TGCAGCGTTGAAGCCCGGGTGGTCCTGGGACAGGGAATACGGAGTGGCTACACCTTC.

This chain joins TRBV2 and TRBJ1-6; TRBD1 matches at 7 bases. V gave up 2 bases and J gave up 0 bases; unmatched junction bases: 1. CDR3 length: 16 residues. The germline V gene has CDR1 SNHLY and CDR2 FYNNEI. CDR3 residues: CASSEPGGSYNSPLHF. The CDR3 DNA follows: TGTGCCAGCAGTGAACCAGGGGGCTCCTATAATTCACCCCTCCACTTT.

The J gene is TRBJ1-1, the V gene TRBV25-1; perhaps TRBD1 as D (6 bases). The CDR3 spans 14 residues. Germline loops: CDR1 MGHDK, CDR2 SYGVNS. Trimming left V 5 bases short and J 8 bases short, with 18 bases between. This CDR3 reads CASSSSGTLQEAFF. The CDR3 region has the DNA TGTGCCAGCAGTAGCTCCGGGACACTCCAGGAAGCTTTCTTT.

This chain joins TRBV11-2 and TRBJ1-5, with unresolved D. The V end lost 4 bases, the J end lost 3 bases, and 10 bases lay between the germline ends. CDR1 and CDR2 from the germline V gene are SGHAT and FQNNGV. This CDR3 region has 14 residues. In nucleotides, the CDR3 is TGTGCCAGCAGCTCCCCGGGAGACAATCAGCCCCAGCATTTT. Its protein product is CASSSPGDNQPQHF.

The V gene is TRBV5-1, the J gene TRBJ1-1; TRBD1 aligns across 7 bases. This CDR3 is built from 14 residues. Per germline, CDR1 SGHRS and CDR2 YFSETQ. The J segment lost 2 bases and the V segment lost 3 bases, leaving 4 bases of the junction unmatched. The CDR3 loop is CASSSDRRNTEAFF. The CDR3 bases are TGCGCCAGCAGCTCGGACAGGCGAAACACTGAAGCTTTCTTT. The full variable domain, its missing parts supplied by reference TRBV5-1 and TRBJ1-1, is KAGVTQTPRYLIKTRGQQVTLSCSPISGHRSVSWYQQTPGQGLQFLFEYFSETQRNKGNFPGRFSGRQFSNSRSEMNVSTLELGDSALYLCASSSDRRNTEAFFGQGTRLTVV.

The rearrangement links TRBV6-1 to TRBJ2-1; 10 bases line up with TRBD2. J lost 9 bases, V lost 2 bases, and 4 bases had no gene match. Germline CDR1 and CDR2: MNHNS and SASEGT. The CDR3 contains 14 residues. The CDR3 coding sequence is TGTGCCAGCAGTGAACCGGGACTAGCGCCTGAGCAGTTCTTC. As protein: CASSEPGLAPEQFF.

The chain has TRBV6-5 and TRBJ1-1; no clear D gene. The CDR3 extends over 13 amino acids. CDR1 is MNHEY, CDR2 SVGAGI, per germline. V lost 7 bases, J lost 1 base, and 10 bases lay in between. The CDR3 DNA reads TGTGCCAGCATGGACTTATGGAACACTGAAGCTTTCTTT. Its protein is CASMDLWNTEAFF.

The chain recombines TRBV6-5 with TRBJ1-1; a weak D match, TRBD1 (6 bases). The CDR3 covers 13 residues. The germline gives CDR1 MNHEY, CDR2 SVGAGI. Trimming left V 2 bases short and J 4 bases short, with 8 bases between. The CDR3 DNA sequence: TGTGCCAGCAGTTACAAAGGGGGCACTGAAGCTTTCTTT. Amino acids: CASSYKGGTEAFF.

In its sample, this clone was seen once. The chain recombines TRBV6-2 or TRBV6-3 with TRBJ1-2; D is perhaps TRBD1 (6 bases). Germline V gene lookup returns CDR1 MNHEY and CDR2 SVGEGT. The CDR3 is made up of 17 amino acids. The germline V and J ends were trimmed by 5 bases and 4 bases, with 23 bases remaining between them. In DNA form, the CDR3 reads TGTGCCAGCAGTCCCCCCCATACAGGGTTCGAGTTCTATGGCTACACCTTC. Its translation is CASSPPHTGFEFYGYTF.

J is TRBJ1-2 and V is TRBV29-1; 9 bases line up with TRBD1. Unmatched junction bases numbered 4, after V lost 8 bases and J lost 6 bases. Germline V gene data show CDR1 as SQVTM and CDR2 as ANQGSEA. This CDR3 has 11 residues. The CDR3 is CSLGTGNGYTF. The DNA for the CDR3 is TGCAGCCTTGGGACAGGGAATGGCTACACCTTC.

The chain has TRBV9 and TRBJ2-7; tentative D call: TRBD1 (6 bases). CDR1 is SGDLS, CDR2 YYNGEE, per germline. Trimming cost V 1 base and J 4 bases, with 12 bases left between them. The CDR3 runs to 14 residues. The chain's CDR3 is CASSVTGSGYEQYF. CDR3 DNA sequence: TGTGCCAGCAGCGTAACAGGGAGTGGGTACGAGCAGTACTTC.

This rearrangement joins TRBV28 to TRBJ1-2; D remains ambiguous. Trimming took off 3 bases at V and 6 bases at J, with 8 bases between the two ends. CDR3 length equals 12 residues. The germline V gene encodes CDR1 MDHEN and CDR2 SYDVKM. The CDR3 DNA is TGTGCCAGCAGTTTGAGGTATCATGGCTACACCTTC. Protein product: CASSLRYHGYTF.

In its sample, this clone was seen once. The V and J genes are TRBV13 and TRBJ2-3; D gene ambiguous. Trimming left V 5 bases short and J 5 bases short, with 8 bases between. The V gene's germline CDR1 is PRHDT and CDR2 FYEKMQ (reference sequence). The CDR3 is 12 residues long. CDR3 residues: CASSADLDTQYF. DNA of the CDR3: TGTGCCAGCAGCGCCGACTTAGATACGCAGTATTTT.